The next 8 T cell receptor beta chains were all read from a single sample in a study of cytomegalovirus exposure and HLA in healthy donors. Both 60 Vbeta primers and 13 Jbeta primers went into the PCR. TCRdb's copy holds only in-frame clones and misses some; the assay was immunoSEQ multiplex PCR. The table lists roughly 120,000 clones, approximately 80% of them singletons. Sequences were obtained from PBMCs. All receptors derive from a man in his fifties or sixties in good health and CMV-seronegative.

This chain uses TRBV5-4 with TRBJ2-5, with 7 bases lining up with TRBD1. The V and J ends lost 4 bases and 7 bases, in that order; junction bases with no gene match: 10. In germline, CDR1 is SGHNT, CDR2 YYREEE (reference sequence). The CDR3 has 14 residues. CDR3 nucleotides: TGTGCCAGCAGCCCTACAGGGGTTTTGGGGACCCAGTACTTC. Its translation: CASSPTGVLGTQYF.

The rearrangement uses TRBV29-1 and TRBJ2-6; D perhaps matches TRBD2 (5 bases). The V and J ends lost 0 bases and 4 bases respectively, with 7 bases between them. Germline CDR1 and CDR2: SQVTM and ANQGSEA. The CDR3 runs to 14 residues. The CDR3 nucleotides read TGCAGCGTTGAAGAGGGGAGCGGGGCCAACGTCCTGACTTTC. Protein sequence: CSVEEGSGANVLTF.

The CDR3 nucleotides are TGTGCCACCAGCAAGACAGGGGAAACCTACGAGCAGTACTTC. Translating gives CATSKTGETYEQYF. The V gene is TRBV15, the J gene TRBJ2-7; 8 positions match TRBD1. The germline gives CDR1 LNHNV, CDR2 YYDKDF (reference sequence). Trimming took 4 bases from V and 2 from J; bases not matched to a gene: 4. The CDR3 covers 14 residues. Full variable domain (remainder filled in from reference TRBV15 and TRBJ2-7): DAMVIQNPRYQVTQFGKPVTLSCSQTLNHNVMYWYQQKSSQAPKLLFHYYDKDFNNEADTPDNFQSRRPNTSFCFLDIRSPGLGDTAMYLCATSKTGETYEQYFGPGTRLTVT.

This chain links TRBV6-5 with TRBJ2-1, with 8 positions matching TRBD2. The germline V gene encodes CDR1 MNHEY and CDR2 SVGAGI. The CDR3 totals 12 residues. V lost 2 bases and J lost 9; bases outside the gene matches: 0. This chain's CDR3 is CASSYAGGEQFF. In nucleotides, the CDR3 is TGTGCCAGCAGTTACGCGGGGGGTGAGCAGTTCTTC.

As DNA, the CDR3 is TGCGCCAGGCCGTTACAGGGGGCCGGGGAGCTGTTTTTT. It yields the protein CARPLQGAGELFF. J is TRBJ2-2 and V is TRBV10-1; TRBD1 matches 8 bases. This CDR3 spans 13 amino acids. CDR1 is WNHNN, CDR2 SYGVQD, per germline (reference sequence). V lost 9 bases to trimming and J lost 6 bases; unmatched junction nucleotides: 6.

This chain connects TRBV19 to TRBJ2-3; D is unclear. Germline CDR1 LNHDA, CDR2 SQIVND (reference sequence). The CDR3 is 14 amino acids. Trimming stripped 6 bases from V and 2 bases from J, with 12 bases between. The CDR3 is CASRSGLHTDTQYF. DNA for the CDR3: TGTGCCAGTAGGTCAGGTCTCCACACAGATACGCAGTATTTT.

The chain couples TRBV28 to TRBJ2-7; weak D call: TRBD1 (6 bases). Per germline, CDR1 MDHEN and CDR2 SYDVKM. The CDR3 loop spans 16 amino acids. V lost 3 bases and J lost 4, with 19 bases in between. CDR3 nucleotides: TGTGCCAGCAGTTTCTCCAGACAGGTTCGGAAGTACGAGCAGTACTTC. This codes for CASSFSRQVRKYEQYF.

V is TRBV27 and J is TRBJ1-6; D remains unclear. CDR1 is MNHEY, CDR2 SMNVEV, per germline (reference sequence). V lost 4 bases and J 0 bases, leaving 7 bases between the germline ends. The CDR3 has 15 amino acids. The CDR3 sequence is CASSSAGSYNSPLHF. The CDR3 DNA sequence: TGTGCCAGCAGTTCCGCAGGCTCCTATAATTCACCCCTCCACTTT.